These 23 T cell receptor beta chains were sequenced from one sample in a study of T cells in Graves' hyperthyroidism and ophthalmopathy. Amplified TCR beta CDR3 regions derived from RNA transcripts. TCR CDR3 underwent first-round RT-PCR with the HTBI primer set. Each CDR3 protein is one row after TCRdb ran MiXCR on the multiplex PCR reads. The table has under 750,000 distinct CDR3 sequences, roughly 20% seen once; the top ten hold 15% to 20%. Sequencing used blood. Receptors were obtained from a woman aged 50 to 60 with Graves' hyperthyroidism that later progressed to Graves' ophthalmopathy.

This chain uses TRBV5-1 with TRBJ2-7; 7 bases match TRBD2. The V gene end was trimmed by 5 bases and the J gene end by 2 bases; junction bases not matched to a gene: 4. The CDR3 spans 13 residues. Germline lookup yields CDR1 SGHRS and CDR2 YFSETQ. CDR3 loop: CASRGGYPYEQYF. The CDR3 DNA is TGCGCCAGCAGGGGGGGGTATCCCTACGAGCAGTACTTC.

The chain links TRBV20-1 to TRBJ1-4; TRBD1 might be the D (5 bases). The CDR3 sequence is 15 residues long. Trimming took off 4 bases at V and 2 bases at J, with 14 bases between the two ends. Germline lookup yields CDR1 DFQATT and CDR2 SNEGSKA (reference sequence). For the CDR3, the DNA is TGCAGTGCTACCCCCGGGGACGGGACTAATGAAAAACTGTTTTTT. Translated: CSATPGDGTNEKLFF.

This sequence joins TRBV20-1 and TRBJ1-4; D uncertain. The CDR3 spans 14 residues. CDR1 and CDR2 from the germline V gene are DFQATT and SNEGSKA (reference sequence). The germline V and J ends were trimmed by 6 bases and 0 bases, with 11 bases remaining between them. The CDR3 reads CSARTDATNEKLFF. In DNA, the CDR3 is TGCAGTGCCAGGACGGATGCAACTAATGAAAAACTGTTTTTT.

The chain recombines TRBV9 with TRBJ1-1; D remains unclear. V gave up 3 bases and J gave up 4 bases, with 13 bases separating them. Germline-derived CDR1 and CDR2 are SGDLS and YYNGEE. The CDR3 consists of 14 residues. The CDR3 region has the DNA TGTGCCAGCAGCGGACGAGTCGGCGGCACTGAAGCTTTCTTT. It translates to CASSGRVGGTEAFF.

This clonotype was observed at least ten times. Its ends do not fully match the called genes, so a read error is possible. CDR3 amino acids: CASSLERGSAILFF. The CDR3 coding sequence is TGTGCCAGCAGCCTAGAACGAGGGTCCGCTATTCTGTTTTTT. The V call is TRBV11-2, the J call TRBJ1-4, with D unclear. The CDR3 has 14 residues. CDR1 is SGHAT and CDR2 is FQNNGV in the germline V gene.

The chain recombines TRBV6-5 with TRBJ1-1; D remains unclear. CDR3 length: 15 residues. Germline V gene sequence: CDR1 MNHEY, CDR2 SVGAGI. V was shortened by 0 bases and J by 1 base, with 9 bases between the two germline ends. Here the CDR3 reads CASSYSRLKNTEAFF. CDR3 in DNA: TGTGCCAGCAGTTACTCGAGACTCAAGAACACTGAAGCTTTCTTT.

This sequence joins TRBV9 and TRBJ1-2; 7 nucleotides agree with TRBD1. The V and J ends lost 4 bases and 4 bases, in that order; junction bases with no gene match: 7. Per the germline V gene, CDR1 is SGDLS and CDR2 is YYNGEE. The CDR3 totals 14 residues. CDR3 amino acids: CASSLGGGSYGYTF. The CDR3 coding sequence is TGTGCCAGCAGCCTAGGGGGCGGGAGCTATGGCTACACCTTC. The variable domain in full, with the rest retrieved from reference TRBV9 and TRBJ1-2, is DSGVTQTPKHLITATGQRVTLRCSPRSGDLSVYWYQQSLDQGLQFLIQYYNGEERAKGNILERFSAQQFPDLHSELNLSSLELGDSALYFCASSLGGGSYGYTFGSGTRLTVV.

The gene calls are TRBV20-1 and TRBJ1-1; 8 nucleotides match TRBD1. J lost 4 bases, V lost 0 bases, and 4 bases had no gene match. The CDR3 covers 14 residues. CDR1 DFQATT and CDR2 SNEGSKA come from the germline V gene (reference sequence). DNA of the CDR3: TGCAGTGCTAGAGAGCAGGGGGCTATCACTGAAGCTTTCTTT. Amino acids: CSAREQGAITEAFF.

CDR3 sequence (DNA): TGTGCCAGCAGTTACCCCCTAGGACGGGGAAACACTGAAGCTTTCTTT. Amino acid sequence: CASSYPLGRGNTEAFF. The genes are TRBV6-5 and TRBJ1-1; D gene unclear. Germline V CDR1 and CDR2: MNHEY, SVGAGI. CDR3 length: 16 residues. With 2 bases removed from V and 2 bases from J, the gap between germline ends came to 15 bases.

The rearrangement links TRBV12-3 or TRBV12-4 to TRBJ2-1; TRBD2 agrees at 15 bases. J was trimmed by 1 base and V by 7 bases; bases with no gene match: 11. The CDR3 is 19 amino acids. The CDR3 DNA reads TGTGCCAGCACTTACGGGACTAGCGGGGGGCAAGTTTCCTACAATGAGCAGTTCTTC. It translates to CASTYGTSGGQVSYNEQFF.

This clonotype came up a few times. This chain uses TRBV12-3 or TRBV12-4 with TRBJ2-5; TRBD2 matches at 9 bases. V lost 8 bases to trimming and J lost 4 bases; unmatched junction nucleotides: 5. CDR3 length: 13 residues. DNA of the CDR3: TGTGCCAGCCGCGGGGGGGTCGGAGAGACCCAGTACTTC. This encodes CASRGGVGETQYF.

The chain uses TRBV18 and TRBJ2-1, with 9 nucleotides matching TRBD2. The length of the CDR3 is 16 residues. CDR1 and CDR2 from the germline V gene are KGHSH and LQKENI. V shed 5 bases, J shed 5 bases, and the junction held 10 bases outside the gene matches. CDR3 loop: CASSTRSGSPDNEQFF. The CDR3 bases are TGTGCCAGCTCAACCCGTAGCGGGAGCCCGGACAATGAGCAGTTCTTC.

Many counts were recorded for this clonotype. The rearrangement uses TRBV3-1 and TRBJ1-5; D remains unclear. CDR3 length: 16 amino acids. The germline CDR1 and CDR2 sequences are LGHDT and YNNKEL (reference sequence). Trimming pared 0 bases from V and 0 bases from J, leaving 9 bases between. CDR3 loop: CASSQEGPDSNQPQHF. Here the CDR3 DNA reads TGTGCCAGCAGCCAAGAAGGGCCGGATAGCAATCAGCCCCAGCATTTT.

This clonotype was counted at least ten times. This sequence joins TRBV5-1 and TRBJ2-7; 9 bases are shared with TRBD1. CDR3 size: 15 residues. Germline trimming cut 2 bases from V and 2 bases from J; bases unmatched to any gene: 5. Germline V CDR1 and CDR2: SGHRS, YFSETQ. CDR3 protein: CASSFGQGTTYEQYF. CDR3 bases: TGCGCCAGCAGCTTTGGACAGGGGACGACCTACGAGCAGTACTTC.

The chain is built from TRBV12-3 or TRBV12-4 and TRBJ1-1; the match to TRBD1 covers 7 bases. V gave up 1 base and J gave up 3 bases; unmatched junction bases: 5. This CDR3 comprises 15 residues. The DNA for the CDR3 is TGTGCCAGCAGTTTAGAACAGGGGATCTACACTGAAGCTTTCTTT. This sequence encodes CASSLEQGIYTEAFF.

This clonotype was recorded at least ten times. V is TRBV27 and J is TRBJ1-4, with D uncertain. Germline CDR1 and CDR2: MNHEY and SMNVEV (reference sequence). V lost 1 base and J 5 bases, leaving 11 bases between the germline ends. The CDR3 has 15 residues. This CDR3 reads CASSLLGWENEKLFF. CDR3 bases: TGTGCCAGCAGTTTATTGGGTTGGGAGAATGAAAAACTGTTTTTT.

The chain links TRBV7-9 to TRBJ1-3, with D uncertain. The germline gives CDR1 SEHNR, CDR2 FQNEAQ (reference sequence). V was pared by 0 bases and J by 0 bases, with 3 bases between. The CDR3 runs to 14 residues. CDR3 DNA sequence: TGTGCCAGCAGCTTAGCATTCTCTGGAAACACCATATATTTT. Its translation is CASSLAFSGNTIYF.

There are a few counts of this clonotype. This chain joins TRBV3-1 and TRBJ2-1; TRBD1 might be the D (5 bases). V lost 2 bases, J lost 10 bases, and 15 bases lay in between. Germline CDR1 reads LGHDT; CDR2 reads YNNKEL (reference sequence). This CDR3 region has 14 residues. CDR3 amino acids: CASSQTPDTREQFF. CDR3 sequence (DNA): TGTGCCAGCAGCCAAACCCCGGACACCCGGGAGCAGTTCTTC.

This clonotype has at least ten counts. DNA for the CDR3: TGTGCCAGCAGCCTAAGTCGGGACTTGAACACTGAAGCTTTCTTT. This sequence encodes CASSLSRDLNTEAFF. The rearrangement links TRBV12-3 or TRBV12-4 to TRBJ1-1; maybe TRBD1 (5 bases). The V end lost 6 bases, the J end lost 0 bases, and 14 bases lay between the germline ends. CDR3 size: 15 residues.

This clonotype came up a few times. The rearrangement uses TRBV20-1 and TRBJ1-2; D is possibly TRBD1 (5 bases). Germline lookup yields CDR1 DFQATT and CDR2 SNEGSKA (reference sequence). Trimming left V 6 bases short and J 8 bases short, with 22 bases between. The CDR3 has 14 residues. CDR3 amino acids: CSAPRWGLLRGYTF. As DNA, the CDR3 is TGCAGTGCCCCCCGATGGGGGTTATTGCGGGGCTACACCTTC.

CDR3 DNA sequence: TGTGCCAGCAGCCAAGGGGCAGGGGGTACTGGAAACACCATATATTTT. This codes for CASSQGAGGTGNTIYF. The chain uses TRBV3-1 and TRBJ1-3, with 7 bases identical to TRBD1. Per germline, CDR1 LGHDT and CDR2 YNNKEL (reference sequence). The CDR3 runs 16 residues. V dropped 1 base and J dropped 2; count of bases not matched to a gene: 5.

The chain couples TRBV4-1 to TRBJ1-2, with TRBD1 as a possible D gene (6 bases). The CDR3 length is 15 residues. V was clipped by 1 base and J by 2 bases, with 11 bases between them. Germline loops: CDR1 MGHRA, CDR2 YSYEKL. The CDR3 is CASSQVTGANYGYTF. For the CDR3, the DNA is TGCGCCAGCAGCCAAGTTACGGGGGCAAACTATGGCTACACCTTC.

The V call is TRBV4-1, the J call TRBJ2-3; the match to TRBD2 covers 9 bases. CDR3 length equals 17 residues. The germline CDR1 and CDR2 sequences are MGHRA and YSYEKL. V gave up 1 base and J gave up 1 base; unmatched junction bases: 6. DNA for the CDR3: TGCGCCAGCAGCCAAGGCGGGCGCGGGGGGGGCACAGATACGCAGTATTTT. This gives the protein CASSQGGRGGGTDTQYF.